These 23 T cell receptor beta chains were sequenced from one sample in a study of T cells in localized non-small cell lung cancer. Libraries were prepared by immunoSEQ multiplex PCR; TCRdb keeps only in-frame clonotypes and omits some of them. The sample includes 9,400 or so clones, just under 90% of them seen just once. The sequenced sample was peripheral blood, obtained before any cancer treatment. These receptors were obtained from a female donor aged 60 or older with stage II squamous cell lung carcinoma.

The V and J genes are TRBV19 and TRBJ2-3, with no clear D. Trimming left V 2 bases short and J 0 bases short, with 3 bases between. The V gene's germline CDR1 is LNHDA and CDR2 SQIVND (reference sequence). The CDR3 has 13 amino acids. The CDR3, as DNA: TGTGCCAGTAGTATACCCAGCACAGATACGCAGTATTTT. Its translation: CASSIPSTDTQYF.

CDR3 DNA: TGCGCCAGCAGTGATGCTCAAGGGTCCCAAGAGACCCAGTACTTC. This codes for CASSDAQGSQETQYF. The rearrangement uses TRBV10-1 and TRBJ2-5; D call uncertain. Germline-derived CDR1 and CDR2 are WNHNN and SYGVQD (reference sequence). Trimming took off 3 bases at V and 1 base at J, with 12 bases between the two ends. CDR3 length: 15 amino acids.

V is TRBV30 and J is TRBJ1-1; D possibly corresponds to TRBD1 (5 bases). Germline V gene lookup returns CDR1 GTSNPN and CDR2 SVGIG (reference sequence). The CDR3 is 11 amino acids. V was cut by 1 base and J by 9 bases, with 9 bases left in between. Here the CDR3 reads CAWSADRQAFF. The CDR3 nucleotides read TGTGCCTGGAGTGCTGACAGACAAGCTTTCTTT.

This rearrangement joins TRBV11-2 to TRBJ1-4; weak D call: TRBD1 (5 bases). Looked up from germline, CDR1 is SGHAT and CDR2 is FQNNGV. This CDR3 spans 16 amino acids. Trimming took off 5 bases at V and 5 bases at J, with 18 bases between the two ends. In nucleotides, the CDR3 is TGTGCCAGCAGCGGGGGGTTGGGCTCCGTGAATGAAAAACTGTTTTTT. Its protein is CASSGGLGSVNEKLFF. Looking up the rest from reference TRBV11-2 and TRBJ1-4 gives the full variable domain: EAGVAQSPRYKIIEKRQSVAFWCNPISGHATLYWYQQILGQGPKLLIQFQNNGVVDDSQLPKDRFSAERLKGVDSTLKIQPAKLEDSAVYLCASSGGLGSVNEKLFFGSGTQLSVL.

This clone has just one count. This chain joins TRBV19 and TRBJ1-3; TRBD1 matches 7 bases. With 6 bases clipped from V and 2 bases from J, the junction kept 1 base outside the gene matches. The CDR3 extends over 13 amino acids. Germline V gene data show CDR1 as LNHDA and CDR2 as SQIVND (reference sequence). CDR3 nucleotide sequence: TGTGCCAGTAGAGGGACAGCTGGAAACACCATATATTTT. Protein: CASRGTAGNTIYF.

CDR3 in DNA: TGTGCCAGCTCACCACGCGCAGGGGGAGGTACAGATACGCAGTATTTT. This sequence encodes CASSPRAGGGTDTQYF. This chain links TRBV18 with TRBJ2-3, with D possibly being TRBD1 (7 bases). The CDR3 contains 16 residues. The V gene lost 1 base and the J gene lost 3 bases, with 14 bases spanning the gap. CDR1 is KGHSH and CDR2 is LQKENI in the germline V gene. Drawing the rest from reference TRBV18 and TRBJ2-3, the complete variable domain is NAGVMQNPRHLVRRRGQEARLRCSPMKGHSHVYWYRQLPEEGLKFMVYLQKENIIDESGMPKERFSAEFPKEGPSILRIQQVVRGDSAAYFCASSPRAGGGTDTQYFGPGTRLTVL.

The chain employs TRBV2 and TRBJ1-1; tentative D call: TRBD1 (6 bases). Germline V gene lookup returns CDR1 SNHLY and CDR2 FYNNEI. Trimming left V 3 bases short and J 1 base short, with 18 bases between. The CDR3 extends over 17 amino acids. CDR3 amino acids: CASSEWGGNTQNTEAFF. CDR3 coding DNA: TGTGCCAGCAGTGAGTGGGGGGGCAACACACAGAACACTGAAGCTTTCTTT. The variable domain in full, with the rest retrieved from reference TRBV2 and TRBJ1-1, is EPEVTQTPSHQVTQMGQEVILRCVPISNHLYFYWYRQILGQKVEFLVSFYNNEISEKSEIFDDQFSVERPDGSNFTLKIRSTKLEDSAMYFCASSEWGGNTQNTEAFFGQGTRLTVV.

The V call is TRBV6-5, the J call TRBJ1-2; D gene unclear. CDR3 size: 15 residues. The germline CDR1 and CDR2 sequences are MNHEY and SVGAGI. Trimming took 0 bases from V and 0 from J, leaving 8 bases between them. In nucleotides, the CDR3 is TGTGCCAGCAGTTACTCGCGTGCCACTAACTATGGCTACACCTTC. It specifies CASSYSRATNYGYTF.

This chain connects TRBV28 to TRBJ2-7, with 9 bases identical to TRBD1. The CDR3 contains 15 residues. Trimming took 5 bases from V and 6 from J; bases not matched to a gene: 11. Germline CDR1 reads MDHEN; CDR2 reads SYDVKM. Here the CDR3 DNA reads TGTGCCAGCAGTACGACCCACAGGGGGCGGGTCGAGCAGTACGTC. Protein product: CASSTTHRGRVEQYV.

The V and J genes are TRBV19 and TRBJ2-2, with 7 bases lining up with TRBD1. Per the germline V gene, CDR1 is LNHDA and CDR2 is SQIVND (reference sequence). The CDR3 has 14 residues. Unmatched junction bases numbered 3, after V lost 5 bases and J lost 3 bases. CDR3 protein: CASSWQGDTGELFF. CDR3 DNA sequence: TGTGCCAGTAGTTGGCAGGGGGACACCGGGGAGCTGTTTTTT.

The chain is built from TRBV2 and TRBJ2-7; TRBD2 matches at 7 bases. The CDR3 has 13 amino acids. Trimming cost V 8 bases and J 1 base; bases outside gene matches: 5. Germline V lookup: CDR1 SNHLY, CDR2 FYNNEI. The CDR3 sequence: CASRGLGSYEQYF. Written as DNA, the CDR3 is TGTGCCAGCCGAGGACTAGGATCCTACGAGCAGTACTTC.

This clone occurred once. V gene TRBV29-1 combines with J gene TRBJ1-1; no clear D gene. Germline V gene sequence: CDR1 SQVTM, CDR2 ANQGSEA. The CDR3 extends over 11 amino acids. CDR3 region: CPRPEDTEAFF. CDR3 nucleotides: TGCCCCCGCCCAGAGGACACTGAAGCTTTCTTT.

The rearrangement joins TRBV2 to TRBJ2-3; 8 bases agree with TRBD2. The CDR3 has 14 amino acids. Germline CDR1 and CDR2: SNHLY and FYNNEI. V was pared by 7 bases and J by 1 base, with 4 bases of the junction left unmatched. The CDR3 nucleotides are TGTGCCAGCATACCGGGGGGGCGCACAGATACGCAGTATTTT. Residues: CASIPGGRTDTQYF.

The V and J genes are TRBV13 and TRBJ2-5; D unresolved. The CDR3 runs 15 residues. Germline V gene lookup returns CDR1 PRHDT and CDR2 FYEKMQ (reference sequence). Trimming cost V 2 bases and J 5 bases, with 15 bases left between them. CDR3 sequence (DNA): TGTGCCAGCAGCTTAAGGAGAGGTAGTTGGGAGACCCAGTACTTC. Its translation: CASSLRRGSWETQYF. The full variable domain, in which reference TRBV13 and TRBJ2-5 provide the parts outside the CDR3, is AAGVIQSPRHLIKEKRETATLKCYPIPRHDTVYWYQQGPGQDPQFLISFYEKMQSDKGSIPDRFSAQQFSDYHSELNMSSLELGDSALYFCASSLRRGSWETQYFGPGTRLLVL.

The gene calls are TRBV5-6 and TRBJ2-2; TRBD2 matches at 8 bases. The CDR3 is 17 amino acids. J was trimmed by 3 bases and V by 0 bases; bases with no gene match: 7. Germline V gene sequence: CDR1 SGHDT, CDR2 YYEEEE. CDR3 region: CASSLAGGALDTGELFF. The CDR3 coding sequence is TGTGCCAGCAGCTTGGCCGGGGGGGCCTTGGACACCGGGGAGCTGTTTTTT.

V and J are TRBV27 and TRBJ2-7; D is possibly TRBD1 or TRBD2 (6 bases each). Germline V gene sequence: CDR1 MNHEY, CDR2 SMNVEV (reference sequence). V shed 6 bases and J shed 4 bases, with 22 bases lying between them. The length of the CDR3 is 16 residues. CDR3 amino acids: CASRPGGGRVTYEQYF. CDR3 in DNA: TGTGCCAGCAGGCCCGGAGGGGGGCGCGTGACGTACGAGCAGTACTTC.

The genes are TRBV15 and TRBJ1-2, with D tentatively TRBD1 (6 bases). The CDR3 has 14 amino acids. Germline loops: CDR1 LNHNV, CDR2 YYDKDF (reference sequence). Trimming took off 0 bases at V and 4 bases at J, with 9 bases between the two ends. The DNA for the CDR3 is TGTGCCACCAGCAGAGACCGGGACATCTATGGCTACACCTTC. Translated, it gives CATSRDRDIYGYTF. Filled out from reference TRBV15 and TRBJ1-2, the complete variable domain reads DAMVIQNPRYQVTQFGKPVTLSCSQTLNHNVMYWYQQKSSQAPKLLFHYYDKDFNNEADTPDNFQSRRPNTSFCFLDIRSPGLGDTAMYLCATSRDRDIYGYTFGSGTRLTVV.

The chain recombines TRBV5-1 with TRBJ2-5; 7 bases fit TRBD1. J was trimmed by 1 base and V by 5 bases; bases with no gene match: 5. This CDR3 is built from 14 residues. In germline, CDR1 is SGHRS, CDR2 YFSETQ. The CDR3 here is CASRPDRVQETQYF. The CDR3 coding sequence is TGCGCCAGCAGACCAGACAGGGTCCAAGAGACCCAGTACTTC.

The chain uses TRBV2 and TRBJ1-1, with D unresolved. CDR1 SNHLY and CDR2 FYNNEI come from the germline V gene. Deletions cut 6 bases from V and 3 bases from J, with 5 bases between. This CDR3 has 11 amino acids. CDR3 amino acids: CASSVYTEAFF. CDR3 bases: TGTGCCAGCAGCGTATACACTGAAGCTTTCTTT.

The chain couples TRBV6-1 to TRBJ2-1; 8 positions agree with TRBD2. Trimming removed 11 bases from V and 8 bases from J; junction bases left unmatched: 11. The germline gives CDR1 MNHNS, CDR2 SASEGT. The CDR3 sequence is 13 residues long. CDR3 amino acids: CASPEAGGHEQFF. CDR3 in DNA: TGTGCCTCCCCTGAGGCGGGAGGCCATGAGCAGTTCTTC.

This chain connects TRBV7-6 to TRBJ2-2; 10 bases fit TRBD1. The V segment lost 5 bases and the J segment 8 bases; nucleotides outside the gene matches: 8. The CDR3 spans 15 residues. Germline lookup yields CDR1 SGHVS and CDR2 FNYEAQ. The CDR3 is CASSTRQGATGELFF. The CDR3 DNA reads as TGTGCCAGCAGCACCCGACAGGGGGCCACGGGGGAGCTGTTTTTT.

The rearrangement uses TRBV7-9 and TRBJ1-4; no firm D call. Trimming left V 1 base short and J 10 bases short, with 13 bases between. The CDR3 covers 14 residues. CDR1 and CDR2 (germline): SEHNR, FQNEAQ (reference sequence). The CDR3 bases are TGTGCCAGCAGCTTAGAGGGCACCTCCGTAAAACTGTTTTTT. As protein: CASSLEGTSVKLFF.

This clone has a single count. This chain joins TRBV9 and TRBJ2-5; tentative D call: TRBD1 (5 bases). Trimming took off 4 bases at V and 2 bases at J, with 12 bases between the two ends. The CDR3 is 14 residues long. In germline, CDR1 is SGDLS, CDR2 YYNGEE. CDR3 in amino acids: CASSPPTAQETQYF. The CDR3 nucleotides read TGTGCCAGCAGCCCCCCGACAGCACAAGAGACCCAGTACTTC.